Following are 16 T cell receptor beta chains from one sample sequenced in a study of blood T cells in healthy people across ages. Through a sample-barcoded 5' primer and a J-beta primer mix, a second PCR was run for roughly 6 to 12 cycles. TCRdb called the 5' RACE reads again in MiXCR, with one record for every CDR3 protein. The sample has 1,800,000 or so distinct CDR3 sequences; 35% to 50% are singletons. The sequenced sample consisted of blood. The receptors here all came from a human donor in good health.

The gene calls are TRBV6-5 and TRBJ1-2, with a possible D match to TRBD1 (5 bases). This CDR3 comprises 13 residues. V was cut by 7 bases and J by 2 bases, with 11 bases left in between. CDR1 and CDR2 from the germline V gene are MNHEY and SVGAGI. CDR3 loop: CASKTDPNYGYTF. CDR3 nucleotide sequence: TGTGCCAGCAAGACAGACCCCAACTATGGCTACACCTTC.

This clonotype was recorded many times. The chain has TRBV7-9 and TRBJ1-6; weak D call: TRBD1 (5 bases). V dropped 4 bases and J dropped 8 bases, with 12 bases sitting between them. The length of the CDR3 is 14 residues. Germline V gene lookup returns CDR1 SEHNR and CDR2 FQNEAQ (reference sequence). In nucleotides, the CDR3 is TGTGCCAGCAGCTCTACCCCGGGGCATTCACCCCTCCACTTT. It encodes CASSSTPGHSPLHF.

The J gene is TRBJ1-1, the V gene TRBV12-3 or TRBV12-4, with no clear D. The V gene lost 4 bases and the J gene lost 6 bases, with 9 bases spanning the gap. The CDR3 loop spans 12 amino acids. Here the CDR3 reads CASSSVAAEAFF. CDR3 bases: TGTGCCAGCAGTTCAGTAGCAGCTGAAGCTTTCTTT.

The V call is TRBV7-3, the J call TRBJ2-2; 9 bases line up with TRBD1. The germline V gene has CDR1 SGHTA and CDR2 FQGTGA. The V segment lost 5 bases and the J segment 4 bases; nucleotides outside the gene matches: 8. The CDR3 extends over 16 amino acids. Here the CDR3 DNA reads TGTGCCAGCAGCCTGACAGGGGGTATCGGCACCGGGGAGCTGTTTTTT. Translating gives CASSLTGGIGTGELFF.

The chain couples TRBV9 to TRBJ1-2; D is possibly TRBD1 (5 bases). Germline V gene lookup returns CDR1 SGDLS and CDR2 YYNGEE. The CDR3 covers 16 residues. The V gene lost 0 bases and the J gene lost 5 bases, with 17 bases spanning the gap. In nucleotides, the CDR3 is TGTGCCAGCAGCGTAGAAGGGACGGGGACCGCGTATGGCTACACCTTC. Translated, it gives CASSVEGTGTAYGYTF.

This clonotype appeared a single time. The genes are TRBV10-3 and TRBJ2-1; D may be TRBD2 (5 bases). V was clipped by 10 bases and J by 6 bases, with 22 bases between them. The CDR3 extends over 15 amino acids. The germline V gene encodes CDR1 ENHRY and CDR2 SYGVKD. This CDR3 is CASSITQVGANEQFF. CDR3 sequence (DNA): TGTGCCAGTAGTATAACTCAAGTGGGAGCCAATGAGCAGTTCTTC.

This clonotype was detected a few times. The rearrangement joins TRBV28 to TRBJ2-1; weak D call: TRBD1 (6 bases). Trimming removed 2 bases from V and 6 bases from J, with 11 bases in between. In germline, CDR1 is MDHEN, CDR2 SYDVKM. The CDR3 runs 14 residues. Here the CDR3 reads CASSLTGSGNEQFF. CDR3 coding DNA: TGTGCCAGCAGTTTAACAGGGTCGGGCAATGAGCAGTTCTTC.

This chain connects TRBV29-1 to TRBJ1-1; D gene ambiguous. Trimming took 4 bases from V and 1 from J, leaving 13 bases between them. CDR1 is SQVTM, CDR2 ANQGSEA, per germline. This CDR3 contains 14 residues. The CDR3 spells CSVVGQAGNTEAFF. The CDR3 bases are TGCAGCGTTGTCGGGCAGGCGGGGAACACTGAAGCTTTCTTT.

This clonotype was seen a few times. The rearrangement joins TRBV7-2 to TRBJ2-7; D tentatively fits TRBD1 or TRBD2 (5 bases each). The length of the CDR3 is 13 residues. Deletions cut 1 base from V and 9 bases from J, with 13 bases between. The germline V gene encodes CDR1 SGHTA and CDR2 FQGNSA. As DNA, the CDR3 is TGTGCCAGCAGCTTAGGGCAGTCTGGGGGGCAGTACTTC. Its protein is CASSLGQSGGQYF.

The DNA for the CDR3 is TGTGCCAGCAGCATCGACGGGGGGCGGGATGAGCAGTTCTTC. This codes for CASSIDGGRDEQFF. This chain links TRBV7-3 with TRBJ2-1, with a weak D call TRBD2 (7 bases). V gave up 5 bases and J gave up 8 bases, with 16 bases separating them. CDR3 length: 14 amino acids. Germline assignment: CDR1 SGHTA and CDR2 FQGTGA.

This clonotype was seen only a few times. V is TRBV2 and J is TRBJ1-5, with D hard to call. CDR1 and CDR2 from the germline V gene are SNHLY and FYNNEI. The ends were cut back, 7 bases at V and 3 bases at J, with 16 bases in the middle. CDR3 length: 15 amino acids. CDR3 DNA sequence: TGTGCCAGCACGGGAACACCAAGACTCAATCAGCCCCAGCATTTT. Amino acids: CASTGTPRLNQPQHF.

In its sample, this clonotype was seen a few times. J is TRBJ2-3 and V is TRBV6-2 or TRBV6-3, with a weak D call TRBD1 (6 bases). V lost 10 bases, J lost 2 bases, and 13 bases lay in between. CDR1 and CDR2 (germline): MNHEY, SVGEGT. The CDR3 totals 13 residues. The CDR3 DNA follows: TGTGCCACCAGGACAGAATTCACAGATACGCAGTATTTT. This gives the protein CATRTEFTDTQYF.

The V gene is TRBV5-1, the J gene TRBJ2-1; 9 bases fit TRBD2. This CDR3 contains 14 residues. J lost 7 bases, V lost 7 bases, and 9 bases had no gene match. From germline, CDR1 is SGHRS and CDR2 YFSETQ. CDR3 sequence reads: CASQLSGGYNEQFF. CDR3 nucleotides: TGCGCCAGCCAACTTAGCGGGGGTTATAATGAGCAGTTCTTC.

V is TRBV6-1 and J is TRBJ1-2, with no clear D. The CDR3 length is 13 residues. V shed 3 bases and J shed 8 bases, with 13 bases lying between them. Germline CDR1 reads MNHNS; CDR2 reads SASEGT. The CDR3 region has the DNA TGTGCCAGCAGTGACAGGACGCCAGGCGGCTACACCTTC. Protein sequence: CASSDRTPGGYTF.

The gene calls are TRBV7-3 and TRBJ2-1; 8 bases map to TRBD2. After removal of 0 bases from V and 4 bases from J, the junction contained 5 bases not matched to a gene. The CDR3 spans 16 residues. Germline CDR1 and CDR2: SGHTA and FQGTGA. Here the CDR3 reads CASSLTDGGVYNEQFF. The CDR3 bases are TGTGCCAGCAGCTTAACGGACGGGGGGGTTTACAATGAGCAGTTCTTC.

V and J are TRBV19 and TRBJ2-5; D ambiguous. There are 18 residues in the CDR3. Looked up from germline, CDR1 is LNHDA and CDR2 is SQIVND (reference sequence). V was clipped by 5 bases and J by 0 bases, with 22 bases between them. CDR3 DNA sequence: TGTGCCAGTAGTTCCACCTACGGTCGTAGAATAAACCAAGAGACCCAGTACTTC. This encodes CASSSTYGRRINQETQYF.